This T cell receptor (beta chain) was captured in a study of T cell repertoires in cytomegalovirus infection. Whole-study context: The public TCR beta signatures pointed to both CMV infection and matching HLA type. General study findings and limits: Cumulative public TCR beta family frequency identified CMV carriers with the relevant HLA. The response measured ex vivo was dominated by TCR beta clonotypes (HLA-C-restricted and CMV-specific).

The CDR3 is 12 amino acids. Per the germline V gene, CDR1 is MDHEN and CDR2 is SYDVKM. V was cut by 1 base and J by 7 bases, with 4 bases left in between. This clonotype was recorded at least ten times. Its antigen is undetermined. TCRdb reprocessed the reads via MiXCR and lists one record per CDR3 protein. The profile shows a few hundred thousand distinct CDR3 sequences, over 7.5% of them singletons. This clonotype originated in a human donor in good health (CMV status not recorded). Some clones in this sample may be carry-over from other donors' samples. The sequenced sample was PBMCs. The J gene is TRBJ2-2, the V gene TRBV28; no firm D call. The CDR3 nucleotides read TGTGCCAGCAGTTTATTGGTCGGGGAGCTGTTTTTT. It yields the protein CASSLLVGELFF.